Included here is one TCR beta chain sequence, with context. No antigen is known for it. Trimming left V 7 bases short and J 9 bases short, with 16 bases between. The length of the CDR3 is 13 residues. Repertoires were generated with immunoSEQ multiplex PCR, while TCRdb's copy carries only in-frame clones and drops some. Of approximately 90,000 clones in the sample, under 95% were seen once. The sample comes from a study of T cell responses to AZD1222 COVID-19 vaccine. Overall study results and limits: Targeting of unmutated variant regions was reportedly seen in nearly half of spike-specific TCRs.

Sample: peripheral blood, taken on day 0 of AZD1222 vaccination. The sequence derives from an adult in good health. The chain has TRBV12-3 or TRBV12-4 and TRBJ2-1; maybe TRBD1 (6 bases). The CDR3 coding sequence is TGTGCCAGCAAGCCTCAGGGGACCTCTGAGCAGTTCTTC. This encodes CASKPQGTSEQFF.